This TCR beta chain was found in a study of response to subunit inactivated influenza vaccine. MiXCR, run by TCRdb on the RT-PCR reads, gives a single entry per CDR3 protein. The table lists around 750,000 distinct CDR3 sequences, about 20% of them singletons. This clonotype was observed a few times. Its target is unknown. The germline gives CDR1 ENHRY, CDR2 SYGVKD. The CDR3 is made up of 17 amino acids. The V gene end was trimmed by 6 bases and the J gene end by 1 base; junction bases not matched to a gene: 4. Study-wide points: The study's authors posited that every seasonal influenza vaccination enlists few new T cells.

The TCR was taken from a man aged 45-60 years who received an inactivated influenza vaccine. V is TRBV10-3 and J is TRBJ2-2; 14 bases align to TRBD2. The sample in question was PBMCs from blood, obtained 5 days after vaccination. In DNA form, the CDR3 reads TGTGCCATCAGGATGGGACTAGCGGGGGAGAACACCGGGGAGCTGTTTTTT. Translating gives CAIRMGLAGENTGELFF.